One sample yielded the 19 T cell receptor beta chains listed below, sequenced in a study of T-cell reconstitution after alpha-beta-depleted transplantation in children. A TCRbeta library incorporating unique molecular identifiers was prepared. TCRdb analysed the PCR reads with MiXCR anew, one entry per CDR3 protein. The data contain some 200,000 distinct CDR3 sequences, approximately 9.8% of them seen just once; the ten biggest clones take up 5% to 5.5%. The sequencing used PBMCs from the stem cell graft donor, collected from the stem cell graft. These receptors were taken from a human donor who donated a stem cell graft to a child with SCID.

This clonotype has only a few counts. The chain is built from TRBV4-3 and TRBJ1-2; D remains ambiguous. Germline values: CDR1 LGHNA, CDR2 YSLEER. This CDR3 has 13 amino acids. Deletions cut 0 bases from V and 6 bases from J, with 8 bases between. CDR3 nucleotides: TGCGCCAGCAGCCAAGATTGGGCAGATGGCTACACCTTC. As protein: CASSQDWADGYTF.

This clonotype was detected ten times or more. This chain joins TRBV24-1 and TRBJ1-1, with a possible D match to TRBD1 (6 bases). This CDR3 has 13 amino acids. Trimming took 0 bases from V and 5 from J, leaving 6 bases between them. CDR1 and CDR2 (germline): KGHDR, SFDVKD. CDR3 loop: CATSDLRGTEAFF. CDR3 DNA sequence: TGTGCCACCAGTGATTTGAGGGGGACTGAAGCTTTCTTT.

This clonotype showed up many times. Germline is not matched at one junction end, which may reflect a read error. This chain links TRBV5-1 with TRBJ2-3; perhaps TRBD2 as D (6 bases). CDR3 length equals 14 residues. Germline V gene lookup returns CDR1 SGHRS and CDR2 YFSETQ. In nucleotides, the CDR3 is TGCGCCAGCAGCTTTTCCGGGACTTACCCCCGAGGGGATTTT. Translated: CASSFSGTYPRGDF.

This clonotype has a count of ten or more. One end of the junction does not line up with germline, which may come from a read error. The rearrangement joins TRBV7-9 to TRBJ1-1, with D unresolved. The CDR3 sequence is 16 residues long. CDR1 is SEHNR, CDR2 FQNEAQ, per germline (reference sequence). DNA for the CDR3: TGTTCCAGCAGCTTAGGTGGAGAAGGAGATAACACTGAAGCTTTCTTT. Encoded protein: CSSSLGGEGDNTEAFF.

This clonotype occurred many times. V gene TRBV5-1 combines with J gene TRBJ2-1; 8 bases fit TRBD2. CDR1 is SGHRS, CDR2 YFSETQ, per germline. The length of the CDR3 is 17 residues. V lost 2 bases to trimming and J lost 0 bases; unmatched junction nucleotides: 7. CDR3 sequence reads: CASSLYSGGSSYNEQFF. The CDR3 DNA reads TGCGCCAGCAGCTTATACAGCGGGGGCAGCTCCTACAATGAGCAGTTCTTC.

This clonotype was counted at least ten times. This chain connects TRBV20-1 to TRBJ2-5, with 7 bases that match TRBD1. Trimming took 6 bases from V and 5 from J; bases not matched to a gene: 9. This CDR3 comprises 13 residues. Germline assignment: CDR1 DFQATT and CDR2 SNEGSKA (reference sequence). The CDR3 region has the DNA TGCAGTGCCACGGACAGGCTAGGGGAGACCCAGTACTTC. It codes for CSATDRLGETQYF.

This clonotype was detected ten times or more. The chain has TRBV20-1 and TRBJ1-6; D gene unclear. Germline V CDR1 and CDR2: DFQATT, SNEGSKA (reference sequence). V lost 6 bases and J lost 9, with 18 bases in between. This CDR3 contains 14 residues. The CDR3 nucleotides are TGCAGTGCCTACACAGACACAGATTCTTCACCCCTCCACTTT. Translation gives CSAYTDTDSSPLHF.

The chain links TRBV5-5 to TRBJ2-7; D ambiguous. This CDR3 is built from 12 residues. Trimming pared 4 bases from V and 6 bases from J, leaving 11 bases between. Germline V gene lookup returns CDR1 SGHKS and CDR2 YYEKEE (reference sequence). CDR3 amino acids: CASSLGLFEQYF. In DNA form, the CDR3 reads TGTGCCAGCAGCCTTGGGCTCTTCGAGCAGTACTTC.

This clonotype was counted only a few times. The rearrangement uses TRBV11-2 and TRBJ2-1; D not resolved. CDR1 is SGHAT and CDR2 is FQNNGV in the germline V gene. The CDR3 length is 12 residues. V gave up 7 bases and J gave up 10 bases, with 14 bases separating them. CDR3 sequence reads: CASTISQEEQFF. CDR3 in DNA: TGTGCCAGCACCATATCACAAGAGGAGCAGTTCTTC. The full variable domain, in which reference TRBV11-2 and TRBJ2-1 provide the parts outside the CDR3, is EAGVAQSPRYKIIEKRQSVAFWCNPISGHATLYWYQQILGQGPKLLIQFQNNGVVDDSQLPKDRFSAERLKGVDSTLKIQPAKLEDSAVYLCASTISQEEQFFGPGTRLTVL.

This clonotype was detected ten times or more. The gene calls are TRBV21-1 and TRBJ2-7; TRBD1, the D gene given by the table, was not confirmed from the DNA. TRBV21-1 corresponds to a pseudogene. The CDR3 is made up of 17 amino acids. CDR3 loop: CASSSTYLGQGRDEQYF. Written as DNA, the CDR3 is TGTGCCAGCAGCAGTACCTATTTGGGACAGGGAAGGGACGAGCAGTACTTC.

This clonotype came up many times. The gene calls are TRBV12-3 or TRBV12-4 and TRBJ1-4; D might be TRBD1 (5 bases). V dropped 4 bases and J dropped 8 bases, with 14 bases sitting between them. This CDR3 comprises 14 residues. CDR3 DNA: TGTGCCAGCAGTTCGGGCAGGGTTGGCGAAAAACTGTTTTTT. Its translation: CASSSGRVGEKLFF.

This clonotype was recorded at least ten times. The rearrangement uses TRBV11-2 and TRBJ2-5; D unresolved. The V end was cut by 4 bases, the J end by 2 bases, with 8 bases between. The CDR3 runs to 13 residues. The germline CDR1 and CDR2 sequences are SGHAT and FQNNGV. CDR3 region: CASSSRGQETQYF. CDR3 nucleotide sequence: TGTGCCAGCAGCTCCCGAGGTCAAGAGACCCAGTACTTC. Full variable domain (missing parts from reference TRBV11-2 and TRBJ2-5): EAGVAQSPRYKIIEKRQSVAFWCNPISGHATLYWYQQILGQGPKLLIQFQNNGVVDDSQLPKDRFSAERLKGVDSTLKIQPAKLEDSAVYLCASSSRGQETQYFGPGTRLLVL.

This clonotype was seen many times. This rearrangement joins TRBV7-8 to TRBJ1-3; D is possibly TRBD1 (5 bases). V was pared by 4 bases and J by 0 bases, with 13 bases between. In germline, CDR1 is SGHVS, CDR2 FQNEAQ. CDR3 size: 16 residues. CDR3 nucleotides: TGTGCCAGCAGCTCAGGGCGCAGGCACTCTGGAAACACCATATATTTT. It is translated as CASSSGRRHSGNTIYF.

Notes on this clonotype: A much bigger clone sits one base away, suggesting this may be a read error. The V gene is TRBV20-1, the J gene TRBJ2-6; D is undetermined. The germline gives CDR1 DFQATT, CDR2 SNEGSKA (reference sequence). Trimming took 5 bases from V and 5 from J, leaving 10 bases between them. The CDR3 runs 13 residues. DNA for the CDR3: TGCAGTGCTCCCCCCGCGAGGGCCAACGTCCTGACTTTC. This gives the protein CSAPPARANVLTF.

Only a few counts were recorded for this clonotype. J is TRBJ2-1 and V is TRBV27, with 9 bases that match TRBD1. There are 15 residues in the CDR3. Trimming cost V 5 bases and J 12 bases; bases outside gene matches: 14. Germline lookup yields CDR1 MNHEY and CDR2 SMNVEV (reference sequence). CDR3 amino acids: CASSPRQGVGKGQFF. CDR3 sequence (DNA): TGTGCCAGCAGTCCGAGACAGGGGGTGGGAAAAGGGCAGTTCTTC.

This clonotype showed up many times. This sequence joins TRBV4-1 and TRBJ1-2; tentatively, D is TRBD1 (6 bases). Germline V gives CDR1 MGHRA, CDR2 YSYEKL. Trimming pared 0 bases from V and 7 bases from J, leaving 18 bases between. The CDR3 contains 16 residues. The CDR3: CASSQDRIRGWGGYTF. The CDR3 coding sequence is TGCGCCAGCAGCCAAGATCGGATCAGGGGATGGGGTGGCTACACCTTC.

This clonotype was detected many times. The rearrangement joins TRBV5-1 to TRBJ2-7; 11 nucleotides align to TRBD1. Trimming cost V 5 bases and J 7 bases; bases outside gene matches: 14. The CDR3 runs 16 residues. Germline V gene data show CDR1 as SGHRS and CDR2 as YFSETQ. Here the CDR3 DNA reads TGCGCCAGCAGACCTTCCTCAGGACAGGGGGCTTTTGAGCAGTACTTC. Translating gives CASRPSSGQGAFEQYF. Looking up the rest from reference TRBV5-1 and TRBJ2-7 gives the full variable domain: KAGVTQTPRYLIKTRGQQVTLSCSPISGHRSVSWYQQTPGQGLQFLFEYFSETQRNKGNFPGRFSGRQFSNSRSEMNVSTLELGDSALYLCASRPSSGQGAFEQYFGPGTRLTVT.

In its sample, this clonotype was seen many times. The chain is built from TRBV28 and TRBJ2-3; unclear D gene. The V gene's germline CDR1 is MDHEN and CDR2 SYDVKM. The CDR3 has 15 amino acids. V lost 2 bases and J 2 bases, leaving 11 bases between the germline ends. Here the CDR3 reads CASSLSQEHTDTQYF. DNA for the CDR3: TGTGCCAGCAGTTTAAGTCAGGAACACACAGATACGCAGTATTTT.

This clonotype has just a few counts. The chain couples TRBV6-2 or TRBV6-3 to TRBJ2-4; D is unclear. Germline CDR1 reads MNHEY; CDR2 reads SVGEGT. The CDR3 sequence is 13 residues long. Trimming stripped 6 bases from V and 6 bases from J, with 12 bases between. In DNA form, the CDR3 reads TGTGCCAGCAGAAAAGGTTTCACAAACATTCAGTACTTC. This encodes CASRKGFTNIQYF.